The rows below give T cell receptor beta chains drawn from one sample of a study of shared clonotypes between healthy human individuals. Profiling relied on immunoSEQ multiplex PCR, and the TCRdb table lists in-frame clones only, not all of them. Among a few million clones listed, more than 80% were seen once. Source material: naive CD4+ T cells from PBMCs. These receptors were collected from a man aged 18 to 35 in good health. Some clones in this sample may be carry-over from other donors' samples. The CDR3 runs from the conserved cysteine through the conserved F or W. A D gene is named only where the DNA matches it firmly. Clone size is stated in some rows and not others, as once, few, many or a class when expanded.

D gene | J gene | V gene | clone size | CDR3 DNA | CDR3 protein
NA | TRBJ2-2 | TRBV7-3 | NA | TGTGCCAGCAGCCCGACAGATTCCGGGGAGCTGTTTTTT | CASSPTDSGELFF
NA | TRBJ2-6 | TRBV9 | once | TGTGCCAGCAGCGTTGGTAGTTTAACTGGGGCCAACGTCCTGACTTTC | CASSVGSLTGANVLTF
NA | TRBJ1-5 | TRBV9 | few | TGTGCCAGCAGCGTAGATGAGGGTCAGCCCCAGCATTTT | CASSVDEGQPQHF
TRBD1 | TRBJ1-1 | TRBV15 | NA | TGTGCCACCAGCAGAGAGTCCGACAGGGTTCAAGCTTTCTTT | CATSRESDRVQAFF
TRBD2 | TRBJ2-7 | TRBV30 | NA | TGTGCCTGGAGGGGAATGGGACTAGGCTACGAGCAGTACTTC | CAWRGMGLGYEQYF
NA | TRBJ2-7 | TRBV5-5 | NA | TGTGCCAGCAGCAGAAACCCGGGACGGGACTACGAGCAGTACTTC | CASSRNPGRDYEQYF
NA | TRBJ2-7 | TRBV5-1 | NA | TGCGCCAGCAGCTTTGCGGGACAGACCTACGAGCAGTACTTC | CASSFAGQTYEQYF
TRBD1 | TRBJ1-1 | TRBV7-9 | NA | TGTGCCAGCCAACCCGGGACAGAGAACACTGAAGCTTTCTTT | CASQPGTENTEAFF
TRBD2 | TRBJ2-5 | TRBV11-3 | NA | TGTGCCAGCAGCCGAGGCTCGCGGGAGGGCCCCGAGACCCAGTACTTC | CASSRGSREGPETQYF
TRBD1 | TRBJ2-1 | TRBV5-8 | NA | TGTGCCAGCAGCTCCGGACAGGGGGCCTACAATGAGCAGTTCTTC | CASSSGQGAYNEQFF
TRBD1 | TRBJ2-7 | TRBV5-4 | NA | TGTGCCAGCAGCGGGGGACAGGGACCCTACGAGCAGTACTTC | CASSGGQGPYEQYF
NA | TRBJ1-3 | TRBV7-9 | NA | TGTGCCACCAATACGGGAAGTTCTGGAAACACCATATATTTT | CATNTGSSGNTIYF
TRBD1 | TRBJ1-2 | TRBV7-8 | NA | TGTGCCAGCAGCTTAGGCAGGGGGAGTCCTGGCTATGGCTACACCTTC | CASSLGRGSPGYGYTF
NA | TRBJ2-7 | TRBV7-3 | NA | TGTGCCAGCAGCCCACATAGCGGCACCGTCTCCTACGAGCAGTACTTC | CASSPHSGTVSYEQYF